This T cell receptor beta chain comes out of a study of post-analysis software for immune sequencing data. Unique molecular identifiers were present in the TCR beta cDNA libraries. About half a million cDNA molecules were recovered from an input of 1 to 10 million T cells. TCRdb itself ran the PCR reads through MiXCR, one entry per CDR3 protein. The profile shows 350,000 to 450,000 distinct CDR3 sequences, about 39% of them singletons. The length of the CDR3 is 10 residues. With regard to this clonotype: Its cognate antigen is unknown.

Study-wide points: In patients, TRBV5-6, TRBV5-1 and TRBV20-1 belonged to roughly 5 TRBV segments found more frequently than in controls. Controls showed significantly higher normalized Chao1 diversity than did multiple sclerosis patients.

The source is a girl aged 2 to 10 with multiple sclerosis. The sample was blood. This chain joins TRBV12-3 or TRBV12-4 and TRBJ2-5, with D hard to call. CDR3 sequence (DNA): TGTGCAAGCCCACCGGAGACCCAGTACTTC. Its translation is CASPPETQYF.